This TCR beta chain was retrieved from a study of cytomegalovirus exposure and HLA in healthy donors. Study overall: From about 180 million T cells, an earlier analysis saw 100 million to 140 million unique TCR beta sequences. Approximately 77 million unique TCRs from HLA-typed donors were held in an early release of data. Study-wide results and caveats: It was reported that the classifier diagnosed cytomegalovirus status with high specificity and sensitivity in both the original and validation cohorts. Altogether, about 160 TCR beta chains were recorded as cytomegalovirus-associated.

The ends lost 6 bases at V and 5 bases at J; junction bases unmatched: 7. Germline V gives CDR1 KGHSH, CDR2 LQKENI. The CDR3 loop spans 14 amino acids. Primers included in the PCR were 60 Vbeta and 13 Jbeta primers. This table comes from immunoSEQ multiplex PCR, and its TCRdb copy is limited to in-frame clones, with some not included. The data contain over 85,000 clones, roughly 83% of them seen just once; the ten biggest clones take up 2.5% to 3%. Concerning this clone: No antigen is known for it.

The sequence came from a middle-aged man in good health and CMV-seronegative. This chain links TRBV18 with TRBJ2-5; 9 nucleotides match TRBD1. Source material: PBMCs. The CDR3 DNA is TGTGCCAGCTCGCCCGGACAGGGGATCGAGACCCAGTACTTC. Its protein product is CASSPGQGIETQYF.